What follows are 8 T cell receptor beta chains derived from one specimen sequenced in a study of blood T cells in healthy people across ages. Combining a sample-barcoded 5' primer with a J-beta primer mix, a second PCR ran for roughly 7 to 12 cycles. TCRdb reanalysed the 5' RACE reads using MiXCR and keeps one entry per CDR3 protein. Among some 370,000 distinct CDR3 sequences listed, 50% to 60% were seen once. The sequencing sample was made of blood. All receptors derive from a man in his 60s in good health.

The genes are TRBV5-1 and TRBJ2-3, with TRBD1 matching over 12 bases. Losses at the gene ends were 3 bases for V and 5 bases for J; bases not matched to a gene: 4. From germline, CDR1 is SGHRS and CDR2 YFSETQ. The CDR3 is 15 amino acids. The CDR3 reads CASSSGTGGRDTQYF. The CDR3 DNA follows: TGCGCCAGCAGCTCCGGGACAGGGGGCAGAGATACGCAGTATTTT.

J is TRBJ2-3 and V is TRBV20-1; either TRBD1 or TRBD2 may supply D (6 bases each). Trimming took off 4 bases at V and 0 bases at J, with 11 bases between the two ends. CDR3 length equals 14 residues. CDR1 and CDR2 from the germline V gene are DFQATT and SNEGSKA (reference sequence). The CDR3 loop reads CSAKGGRSTDTQYF. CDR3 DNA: TGCAGTGCTAAGGGGGGCCGGAGCACAGATACGCAGTATTTT.

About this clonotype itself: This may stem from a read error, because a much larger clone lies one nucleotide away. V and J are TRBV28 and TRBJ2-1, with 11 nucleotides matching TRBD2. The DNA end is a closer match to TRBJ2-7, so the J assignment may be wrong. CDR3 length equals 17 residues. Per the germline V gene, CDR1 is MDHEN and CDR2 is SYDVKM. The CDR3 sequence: CASSSRLAGSSYNEQYF. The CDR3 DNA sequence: TGTGCCAGCAGTTCCAGACTAGCGGGGAGCTCCTACAATGAGCAGTACTTC.

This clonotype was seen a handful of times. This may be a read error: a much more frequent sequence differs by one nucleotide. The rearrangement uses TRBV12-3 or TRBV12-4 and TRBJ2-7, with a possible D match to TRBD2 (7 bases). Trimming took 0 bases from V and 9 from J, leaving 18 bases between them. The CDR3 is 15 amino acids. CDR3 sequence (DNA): TGTGCCAGCAGTTTAGCCCTAAACACGGGGGGCTCGCAGTACTTC. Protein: CASSLALNTGGSQYF.

This CDR3 reads CASSLRTDQYF. The DNA for the CDR3 is TGTGCCAGCAGCTTAAGGACGGATCAGTACTTC. V and J are TRBV7-2 and TRBJ2-5; D is unresolved. V shed 2 bases and J shed 11 bases, with 9 bases lying between them. In germline, CDR1 is SGHTA, CDR2 FQGNSA. This CDR3 has 11 amino acids.

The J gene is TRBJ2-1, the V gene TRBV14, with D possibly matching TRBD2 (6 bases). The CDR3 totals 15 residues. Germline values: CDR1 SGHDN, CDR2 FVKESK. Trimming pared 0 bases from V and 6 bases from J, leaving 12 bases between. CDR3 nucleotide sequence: TGTGCCAGCAGCCAAGAAGCGGACTATTTCAATGAGCAGTTCTTC. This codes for CASSQEADYFNEQFF.

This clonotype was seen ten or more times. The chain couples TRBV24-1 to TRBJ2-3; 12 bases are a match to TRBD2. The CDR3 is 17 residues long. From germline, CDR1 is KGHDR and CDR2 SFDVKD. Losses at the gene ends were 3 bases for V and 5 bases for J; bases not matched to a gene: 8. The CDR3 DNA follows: TGTGCCACCAGTGATCCGCTAGCGGGAGGGGCCAAAGATACGCAGTATTTT. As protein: CATSDPLAGGAKDTQYF.

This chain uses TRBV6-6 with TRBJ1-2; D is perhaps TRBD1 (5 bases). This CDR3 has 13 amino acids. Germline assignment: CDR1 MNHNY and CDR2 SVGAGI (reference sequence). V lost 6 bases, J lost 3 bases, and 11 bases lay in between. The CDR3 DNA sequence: TGTGCCAGCAGCGGCCAGGGCGACTATGGCTACACCTTC. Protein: CASSGQGDYGYTF.